This TCR beta chain was found in a study of T cell changes during pregnancy in multiple sclerosis. Trimming at V came to 3 bases and at J to 5 bases, leaving 8 bases not matched to a gene. This CDR3 comprises 14 residues. The germline V gene encodes CDR1 SGHRS and CDR2 YFSETQ. The method was immunoSEQ multiplex PCR; TCRdb's version includes in-frame clones alone and lacks a portion of them. The sample holds around 30,000 clones, approximately 89% seen once. V is TRBV5-1 and J is TRBJ2-7; TRBD1 matches at 7 bases. The material was CD4+ T cells from peripheral blood mononuclear cells, obtained in the second trimester of pregnancy. This receptor was identified in a female donor with multiple sclerosis, enrolled in a pregnancy study. The CDR3 DNA sequence: TGCGCCAGCAGCTCTTTGACAGGGTCCGACGAGCAGTACTTC. It specifies CASSSLTGSDEQYF.